These 2 T cell receptor beta chains were sequenced from one sample in a study of shared clonotypes between healthy human individuals. Here immunoSEQ multiplex PCR was the method, and the copy in TCRdb shows in-frame clones only, minus some. In the table there are 2.5 million or so clones, approximately 92% of which are singletons. Sequenced sample: naive CD4+ T cells sorted from blood. Subset defined: CD45RA+ positively selected. The receptors were gathered from a man aged 18 to 29 in good health.

V is TRBV5-4 and J is TRBJ2-2; 14 bases line up with TRBD2. This CDR3 contains 16 residues. V shed 4 bases, J shed 7 bases, and the junction held 6 bases outside the gene matches. Germline CDR1 is SGHNT and CDR2 is YYREEE (reference sequence). The chain's CDR3 is CASSPGLAGVDGELFF. The CDR3 coding sequence is TGTGCCAGCAGCCCGGGACTAGCGGGAGTGGACGGGGAGCTGTTTTTT.

The V call is TRBV5-4, the J call TRBJ1-2; 10 bases align to TRBD1. The junction had 15 bases not matched to a gene; V was cut back by 7 bases and J by 0 bases. From germline, CDR1 is SGHNT and CDR2 YYREEE (reference sequence). The CDR3 is 18 residues long. As DNA, the CDR3 is TGTGCCAGCGTTTTGGGGGAGGACAGGGGGACTACTAACTATGGCTACACCTTC. Translated, it gives CASVLGEDRGTTNYGYTF.